The rows below give T cell receptor beta chains drawn from one sample of a study of blood T cell repertoires in COVID-19. Measured with immunoSEQ multiplex PCR; TCRdb has only the in-frame clones, and not every one. Among 200,000 to 250,000 clones listed, around 90% were seen once. Sequences were obtained from PBMCs or T cells enriched from blood (not recorded which). These receptors came from a man aged 25-45 years who had been exposed to COVID-19. Each CDR3 is given with its conserved first and last residue. Fields, in order: CDR3 DNA, CDR3 protein, clone size, D gene, V gene, J gene. The D gene is left open where the match is weak. Rows may omit the clone size; those that give it use once, few, many or a size class.

CDR3nt: TGTGCCTGCGCGACAGGTCCCTCGGCGTTGGCTTTCTTT
CDR3aa: CACATGPSALAFF
abundance: NA
d_gene: NA
v_gene: TRBV30
j_gene: TRBJ1-1

CDR3nt: TGTGCCAGCAGCCGACAGGGTACTAATGAAAAACTGTTTTTT
CDR3aa: CASSRQGTNEKLFF
abundance: NA
d_gene: TRBD1
v_gene: TRBV5-4
j_gene: TRBJ1-4

CDR3nt: TGTGCCAGCAGCCTGATTCCGGGACAGGCGAGCTCTGGAAACACCATATATTTT
CDR3aa: CASSLIPGQASSGNTIYF
abundance: NA
d_gene: TRBD1
v_gene: TRBV7-2
j_gene: TRBJ1-3

CDR3nt: TGTGCCAGCAGCTCACTCCGGACAGGGATGAACACTGAAGCTTTCTTT
CDR3aa: CASSSLRTGMNTEAFF
abundance: NA
d_gene: TRBD1
v_gene: TRBV5-5
j_gene: TRBJ1-1

CDR3nt: TGTGCCAGCAGCTCCCAGGGGTTGGGAAATAATTCACCCCTCCACTTT
CDR3aa: CASSSQGLGNNSPLHF
abundance: NA
d_gene: NA
v_gene: TRBV7-9
j_gene: TRBJ1-6

CDR3nt: TGTGCCAGCAGCTTAACAGGCAGCTATAATTCACCCCTCCACTTT
CDR3aa: CASSLTGSYNSPLHF
abundance: NA
d_gene: NA
v_gene: TRBV7-8
j_gene: TRBJ1-6

CDR3nt: TGCGCCAGCAGCTGGACGAGCGGGGGGACCAACTCCTACAATGAGCAGTTCTTC
CDR3aa: CASSWTSGGTNSYNEQFF
abundance: NA
d_gene: TRBD2
v_gene: TRBV5-1
j_gene: TRBJ2-1

CDR3nt: TGCACCAGCACCCTAAAACGGCCCCAGCATTTT
CDR3aa: CTSTLKRPQHF
abundance: NA
d_gene: NA
v_gene: TRBV1
j_gene: TRBJ1-5

CDR3nt: TGTGCCAGTCATCCGGGACAAGTAAATGAAAAACTGTTTTTT
CDR3aa: CASHPGQVNEKLFF
abundance: NA
d_gene: NA
v_gene: TRBV4-2
j_gene: TRBJ1-4

CDR3nt: TGCGCCAGCAGCCACATAGGACAGGGGGCTTCTGGAGCTTTCTTT
CDR3aa: CASSHIGQGASGAFF
abundance: NA
d_gene: TRBD1
v_gene: TRBV4-1
j_gene: TRBJ1-1

CDR3nt: TGTGCCAGCAGTTCCCCGCCGGTGTACGAGCAGTACTTC
CDR3aa: CASSSPPVYEQYF
abundance: NA
d_gene: NA
v_gene: TRBV27
j_gene: TRBJ2-7

CDR3nt: TGTGCCAGCAGTGAAGCTGGGCAGGCCGGGAGCTTGGGGGGCTACACCTTC
CDR3aa: CASSEAGQAGSLGGYTF
abundance: NA
d_gene: NA
v_gene: TRBV2
j_gene: TRBJ1-2

CDR3nt: TGTGCCAGCAGTAAACAGGGGAAGTACGGCTACACCTTC
CDR3aa: CASSKQGKYGYTF
abundance: NA
d_gene: TRBD1
v_gene: TRBV6-5
j_gene: TRBJ1-2

CDR3nt: TGCAGTGCTAGTGGGGGCGGGGACGCAAAATCGAACACCGGGGAGCTGTTTTTT
CDR3aa: CSASGGGDAKSNTGELFF
abundance: NA
d_gene: NA
v_gene: TRBV20-1
j_gene: TRBJ2-2

CDR3nt: TGTGCCAGCAGCTTTGGGGGGAGTGAGCAGTTCTTC
CDR3aa: CASSFGGSEQFF
abundance: NA
d_gene: NA
v_gene: TRBV5-4
j_gene: TRBJ2-1

CDR3nt: TGTGCCTCATCCCAGCGGAAAGAGACCCAGTACTTC
CDR3aa: CASSQRKETQYF
abundance: NA
d_gene: NA
v_gene: TRBV30
j_gene: TRBJ2-5

CDR3nt: TGTGCCAGTAGTACGTACGGGACCTACGAGCAGTACTTC
CDR3aa: CASSTYGTYEQYF
abundance: NA
d_gene: NA
v_gene: TRBV19
j_gene: TRBJ2-7

CDR3nt: TGTGCCACCAACGAATTTGCGGGCACCCAGGCGGAAGCTTTCTTT
CDR3aa: CATNEFAGTQAEAFF
abundance: NA
d_gene: NA
v_gene: TRBV15
j_gene: TRBJ1-1

CDR3nt: TGCAGCGTTGCCGCGGGGGTCACAGATACGCAGTATTTT
CDR3aa: CSVAAGVTDTQYF
abundance: NA
d_gene: TRBD2
v_gene: TRBV29-1
j_gene: TRBJ2-3

CDR3nt: TGTGCCAGCAGTGACGGGACACCCAACACCGGGGAGCTGTTTTTT
CDR3aa: CASSDGTPNTGELFF
abundance: NA
d_gene: NA
v_gene: TRBV2
j_gene: TRBJ2-2

CDR3nt: TGTGCCAGCAGCCCACAACAATGGACAGGGACCTCCGAGCAGTACTTC
CDR3aa: CASSPQQWTGTSEQYF
abundance: NA
d_gene: TRBD1
v_gene: TRBV5-4
j_gene: TRBJ2-7

CDR3nt: TGTGCCAGCAGCCCACATGGACTAGCGGGGGCACACATTTACAATGAGCAGTTCTTC
CDR3aa: CASSPHGLAGAHIYNEQFF
abundance: NA
d_gene: TRBD2
v_gene: TRBV7-9
j_gene: TRBJ2-1

CDR3nt: TGTGCCAGCAGTGAATTGCCAGGGCGGACTGAAGCTTTCTTT
CDR3aa: CASSELPGRTEAFF
abundance: few
d_gene: NA
v_gene: TRBV6-1
j_gene: TRBJ1-1

CDR3nt: TGCGCCAGCAGCCTCTCCCTAGAGACCCAGTACTTC
CDR3aa: CASSLSLETQYF
abundance: NA
d_gene: NA
v_gene: TRBV5-1
j_gene: TRBJ2-5

CDR3nt: TGCGCCAGCAGCCACCTACTAGCGGGGGGACGGGGGGAGCTGTTTTTT
CDR3aa: CASSHLLAGGRGELFF
abundance: few
d_gene: TRBD2
v_gene: TRBV4-1
j_gene: TRBJ2-2

CDR3nt: TGTGCCAGCAGCGGGGGACTGGTGGGCCCTGGAAACACCATATATTTT
CDR3aa: CASSGGLVGPGNTIYF
abundance: once
d_gene: NA
v_gene: TRBV9
j_gene: TRBJ1-3

CDR3nt: TGTGCCAGCAGCCAAGAGAGTCCAGGGGATAATTCACCCCTCCACTTT
CDR3aa: CASSQESPGDNSPLHF
abundance: NA
d_gene: NA
v_gene: TRBV4-2
j_gene: TRBJ1-6